This is a list of T cell receptor beta chains from one sample in a study of control samples from healthy donors and cancer patients. TCRdb keeps only in-frame clones here, not all; method: immunoSEQ multiplex PCR. In the table there are 100,000 to 150,000 clones, about 90% of which are singletons. Sequenced input: blood. The receptors come from a man between 50 and 59 years old in good health. Each CDR3 is given with its conserved first and last residue. D genes are given only for firm matches. Clone size is shown for a subset of rows, as once, few, many or a class of expanded clone.

cdr3_aa,cdr3_nt,j_call,d_call,clone_size,v_call
CASTFPGENTEAFF,TGTGCCAGCACCTTCCCGGGGGAGAACACTGAAGCTTTCTTT,TRBJ1-1,NA,NA,TRBV6-6
CSVKTGVGSPLHF,TGCAGCGTTAAGACAGGGGTTGGTTCACCCCTCCACTTT,TRBJ1-6,TRBD1,NA,TRBV29-1
CASSERGGKLFF,TGTGCCAGCAGTGAACGGGGTGGGAAACTGTTTTTT,TRBJ1-4,NA,NA,TRBV2
CASSLGRDTDTQYF,TGTGCCAGCAGCTTAGGCCGAGACACAGATACGCAGTATTTT,TRBJ2-3,NA,NA,TRBV7-2
CASSSPLADLGEQYF,TGTGCCAGCAGCTCCCCACTAGCGGATCTCGGCGAGCAGTACTTC,TRBJ2-7,TRBD2,once,TRBV5-6
CASSPGLAATGELFF,TGTGCCAGCAGCCCCGGACTAGCGGCCACCGGGGAGCTGTTTTTT,TRBJ2-2,TRBD2,NA,TRBV7-2
CASSYRTGGNGYTF,TGTGCCAGCAGTTATCGGACAGGGGGCAATGGCTACACCTTC,TRBJ1-2,TRBD1,NA,TRBV6-6
CASSLGETEQYF,TGCGCCAGCAGCTTGGGGGAAACCGAGCAGTACTTC,TRBJ2-7,NA,NA,TRBV5-1
CASSPRDRVHEQFF,TGTGCCAGCAGCCCTAGGGACAGGGTCCATGAGCAGTTCTTC,TRBJ2-1,TRBD1,NA,TRBV6-2/TRBV6-3
CASSPGEAWNTEAFF,TGTGCCAGTAGTCCGGGGGAGGCATGGAACACTGAAGCTTTCTTT,TRBJ1-1,NA,NA,TRBV19
CASSMEGGTYEQYF,TGTGCCAGTAGTATGGAAGGGGGAACCTACGAGCAGTACTTC,TRBJ2-7,NA,NA,TRBV19
CASSLGAKETQYF,TGTGCCAGCAGCTTAGGGGCTAAAGAGACCCAGTACTTC,TRBJ2-5,NA,NA,TRBV11-2
CASSGVVSYNEQFF,TGTGCCAGCAGCGGCGTAGTTTCCTACAATGAGCAGTTCTTC,TRBJ2-1,NA,NA,TRBV9
CASSLGEGGPVYTF,TGCGCCAGCAGCTTGGGAGAAGGAGGACCTGTCTACACCTTC,TRBJ1-2,NA,NA,TRBV5-1
CASTPGPTKSYNEQFF,TGCGCCAGCACCCCGGGACCCACCAAATCCTACAATGAGCAGTTCTTC,TRBJ2-1,NA,NA,TRBV10-2
CASSLLAGVSTGELFF,TGTGCCAGCAGCTTACTAGCGGGTGTATCCACCGGGGAGCTGTTTTTT,TRBJ2-2,TRBD2,NA,TRBV7-2
CATSRGTSGASYNEQFF,TGTGCCACCAGCAGGGGGACTAGCGGGGCCTCCTACAATGAGCAGTTCTTC,TRBJ2-1,TRBD2,NA,TRBV15
CASSLGRPQGYTF,TGTGCCAGCAGCTTAGGCAGACCACAAGGCTACACCTTC,TRBJ1-2,NA,NA,TRBV7-8
CASSYSAGGWYEQYF,TGTGCCAGCAGTTACTCGGCAGGGGGCTGGTACGAGCAGTACTTC,TRBJ2-7,TRBD1,NA,TRBV6-5
CASSQAPRASWAYEQYF,TGTGCCAGCAGCCAAGCCCCAAGAGCTAGTTGGGCCTACGAGCAGTACTTC,TRBJ2-7,NA,NA,TRBV3-1/TRBV3-2